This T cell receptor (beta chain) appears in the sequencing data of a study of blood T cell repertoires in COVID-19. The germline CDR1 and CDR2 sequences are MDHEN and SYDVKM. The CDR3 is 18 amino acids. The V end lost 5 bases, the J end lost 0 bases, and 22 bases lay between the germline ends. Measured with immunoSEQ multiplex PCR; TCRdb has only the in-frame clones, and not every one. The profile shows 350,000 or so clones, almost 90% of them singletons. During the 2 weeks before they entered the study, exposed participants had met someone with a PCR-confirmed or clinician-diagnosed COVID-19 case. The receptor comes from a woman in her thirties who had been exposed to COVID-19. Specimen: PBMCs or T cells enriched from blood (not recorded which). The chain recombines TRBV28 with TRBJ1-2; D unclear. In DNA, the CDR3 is TGTGCCAGCAGTGCCACTAGCGGCAGGCCTCTTTCTAACTATGGCTACACCTTC. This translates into CASSATSGRPLSNYGYTF.